This TCR beta chain came from a study of technical replicates of blood from a few donors (TCRdb year 2017). Turning to this clone: Its antigen is unknown. Base qualities are missing; no much larger clone stands one base away.

The library was built by means of the immunoSEQ multiplex PCR assay. This is the immuneACCESS table as TCRdb keeps it, with only in-frame sequences that have V and J called. A part of the clones is gone; compared with another copy, unresolved V genes explain less than half, and the rest is unexplained. The sample contains 95,000 to 100,000 clones, under 96% of them found a single time. The ten largest clones capture approximately 0.2% of the sample. The receptor comes from a human donor in good health. The specimen sequenced was T cells isolated from PBMCs.

DNA sequence: TGTGCCAGCAGCCGGTCCAGGGAAAGCAATGAGCAGTTCTTC. This encodes CASSRSRESNEQFF. Recombination linked TRBV7-9 to TRBJ2-1; possibly the D gene is TRBD1, per 5 matching bases. The CDR3 spans 14 residues, from the cysteine through the phenylalanine. Only the CDR3 portion is preserved as DNA: 42 bases, with reading frame beginning at the first base. Cut back by 5 bases and 6 bases, the V and J ends lie 14 bases apart. The germline V gene (reference sequence) yields SEHNR for CDR1 and FQNEAQ for CDR2.